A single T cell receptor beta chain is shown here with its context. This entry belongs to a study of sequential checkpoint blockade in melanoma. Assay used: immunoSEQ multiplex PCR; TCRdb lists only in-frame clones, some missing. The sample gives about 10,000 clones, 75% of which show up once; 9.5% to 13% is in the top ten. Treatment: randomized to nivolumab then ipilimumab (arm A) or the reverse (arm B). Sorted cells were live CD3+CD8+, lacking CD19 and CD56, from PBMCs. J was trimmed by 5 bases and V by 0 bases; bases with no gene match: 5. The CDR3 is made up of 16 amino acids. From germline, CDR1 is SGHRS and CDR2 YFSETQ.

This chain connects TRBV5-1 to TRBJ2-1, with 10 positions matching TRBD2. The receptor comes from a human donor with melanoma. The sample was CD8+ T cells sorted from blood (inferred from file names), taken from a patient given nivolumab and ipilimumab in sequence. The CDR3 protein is CASSLDLAGVNNEQFF. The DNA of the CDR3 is TGCGCCAGCAGCTTGGATCTAGCGGGAGTGAACAATGAGCAGTTCTTC.